A selection of T cell receptor beta chains follows, all from one sample in a study of blood T cell repertoires in COVID-19. The protocol was immunoSEQ multiplex PCR, while the TCRdb copy is restricted to in-frame clones and leaves out a portion. The repertoire includes 60,000 to 90,000 clones, approximately 84% of them detected once, and 9.5% to 12% sits in the top ten. The sequenced sample was peripheral blood. The receptors stem from a man in his 60s with COVID-19, enrolled during active disease. Both conserved end residues are trimmed from each CDR3. The order of the fields is J gene, V gene, D gene, CDR3 protein. The D gene is left open where the match is weak.

J: TRBJ2-7; V: TRBV12-3/TRBV12-4; D: -; CDR3: ASSLQGFHEQY
J: TRBJ2-7; V: TRBV18; D: TRBD1; CDR3: ASSPRTGGHYEQY
J: TRBJ1-2; V: TRBV7-2; D: -; CDR3: ASSLGSFPGTDYGYT
J: TRBJ1-1; V: TRBV5-1; D: -; CDR3: ASSYEMNTEAF
J: TRBJ2-5; V: TRBV2; D: TRBD2; CDR3: ASRAGVQETQY
J: TRBJ2-7; V: TRBV6-6; D: -; CDR3: ASSYSEPPVYEQY
J: TRBJ2-7; V: TRBV19; D: TRBD1; CDR3: ASSPGQAIYEQY
J: TRBJ1-2; V: TRBV7-6; D: -; CDR3: ASSLGLDTWDGYT
J: TRBJ2-2; V: TRBV28; D: -; CDR3: ASSGGADPNTGELF
J: TRBJ2-2; V: TRBV5-5; D: -; CDR3: ASSLLTSTGELF
J: TRBJ2-5; V: TRBV21-1; D: -; CDR3: ASSKAPKREGSFQETQY
J: TRBJ1-5; V: TRBV23-1; D: TRBD1; CDR3: ASSQSNGQGDPPQH
J: TRBJ1-2; V: TRBV5-1; D: -; CDR3: ASSLDRPYGYT
J: TRBJ1-2; V: TRBV30; D: -; CDR3: AWSSVEGIAANYGYT
J: TRBJ1-4; V: TRBV3-1/TRBV3-2; D: -; CDR3: ASSQDPGVGDEKLF
J: TRBJ2-7; V: TRBV6-5; D: -; CDR3: ASIRLGYEQY
J: TRBJ1-1; V: TRBV19; D: TRBD1; CDR3: ASSYRGRRDEAF
J: TRBJ2-7; V: TRBV6-2/TRBV6-3; D: -; CDR3: ASSYGPGTLTYEQY
J: TRBJ2-4; V: TRBV7-3; D: -; CDR3: ASSSDPGDGIQY
J: TRBJ2-6; V: TRBV6-1; D: -; CDR3: ASSENSSGANVLT
J: TRBJ1-1; V: TRBV9; D: -; CDR3: ASSAKLQGEAF
J: TRBJ1-3; V: TRBV18; D: -; CDR3: ASSTGTGNTIY
J: TRBJ2-3; V: TRBV5-1; D: -; CDR3: ASSPRILAASTDTQY
J: TRBJ1-6; V: TRBV19; D: -; CDR3: ASQRARDRAYNSPLH
J: TRBJ2-2; V: TRBV11-1; D: -; CDR3: ASSLFGAGPGELF
J: TRBJ1-2; V: TRBV29-1; D: TRBD1; CDR3: SVAGQGPGYT
J: TRBJ2-2; V: TRBV2; D: TRBD2; CDR3: ASSVGGTNTGELF
J: TRBJ1-6; V: TRBV2; D: -; CDR3: ASSYGDNSPLH
J: TRBJ1-1; V: TRBV6-6; D: TRBD1; CDR3: ASSPPGGWLTEAF
J: TRBJ1-2; V: TRBV5-5; D: TRBD1; CDR3: ASSVDPTGADAYGYT
J: TRBJ2-3; V: TRBV2; D: TRBD2; CDR3: ASSVPAGGADTQY
J: TRBJ1-2; V: TRBV3-1/TRBV3-2; D: TRBD1; CDR3: ASSLDRGAYGYT
J: TRBJ2-5; V: TRBV9; D: -; CDR3: ASSVAGSGRGETQY
J: TRBJ1-3; V: TRBV28; D: -; CDR3: ASSGSGEESGNTIY
J: TRBJ1-1; V: TRBV11-2; D: -; CDR3: ASRLGGNTEAF
J: TRBJ1-4; V: TRBV7-9; D: -; CDR3: ASSYISATNEKLF
J: TRBJ1-2; V: TRBV21-1; D: -; CDR3: ASIPWDSYGYT
J: TRBJ2-1; V: TRBV3-1/TRBV3-2; D: TRBD2; CDR3: ASSQAGTSGVNEQF
J: TRBJ2-1; V: TRBV18; D: -; CDR3: ASSPEIFEQF
J: TRBJ1-4; V: TRBV9; D: TRBD1; CDR3: ASSPGQGNEKLF
J: TRBJ1-2; V: TRBV12-3/TRBV12-4; D: -; CDR3: ASSFSVDYGYT
J: TRBJ2-1; V: TRBV7-5; D: -; CDR3: VRRGLAGGVRECNEQF
J: TRBJ2-1; V: TRBV5-1; D: TRBD1; CDR3: ASYTGVYNEQF
J: TRBJ2-2; V: TRBV7-6; D: -; CDR3: ASSFGVPGLIGELF
J: TRBJ1-3; V: TRBV6-5; D: TRBD1; CDR3: ASSYMDRAGNTIY
J: TRBJ2-7; V: TRBV10-2; D: -; CDR3: ASTPGDSSYEQY
J: TRBJ2-7; V: TRBV5-4; D: TRBD1; CDR3: ASSLDRGEQY
J: TRBJ2-7; V: TRBV20-1; D: TRBD1; CDR3: SASPTGNPYEQY
J: TRBJ2-5; V: TRBV24-1; D: TRBD1; CDR3: ATSDGTGAAETQY
J: TRBJ1-2; V: TRBV4-2; D: -; CDR3: ASSQDREGYGYT
J: TRBJ2-3; V: TRBV19; D: TRBD1; CDR3: ASRRDRGDTDTQY
J: TRBJ1-1; V: TRBV18; D: -; CDR3: ASSVPGGEDTEAF
J: TRBJ1-2; V: TRBV6-6; D: -; CDR3: ASSPGLNYGYT